What follows is one T cell receptor beta chain and its context. Its antigen remains unidentified. This sample was included in a study of Graves' ophthalmopathy and Graves' hyperthyroidism. Study context: If no ophthalmopathy appeared within 18 months of follow-up, hyperthyroidism was termed stable.

Amplification of the TCR beta CDR3 regions used RNA transcripts (as template). Second-round multiplex PCR came after a first-round RT-PCR that employed HTBI primers. TCRdb independently ran MiXCR on the multiplex PCR reads; one entry per CDR3 protein. This table has 1 million to 1.3 million distinct CDR3 sequences, about 35% appearing once. Study-wide points: The blood repertoire also included most expanded thyroid clonotypes above 0.001 frequency.

Certain patients, namely those with other autoimmune diseases, uncontrolled infections, pregnancy or lactation, were excluded. The CDR3 has 17 residues. Germline V CDR1 and CDR2: SNHLY, FYNNEI. Sequencing was performed on peripheral blood or thyroid tissue (not recorded which). The source of this sequence is an adult man with Graves' hyperthyroidism. The J gene is TRBJ2-5, the V gene TRBV2; 13 bases line up with TRBD2. The end of the DNA fits TRBJ2-7 better, so the J call may be wrong. This CDR3 reads CASRRGLAGLTRYEQYF. The CDR3, as DNA: TGTGCCAGCAGGCGGGGACTAGCGGGACTCACCCGCTACGAGCAGTACTTC.